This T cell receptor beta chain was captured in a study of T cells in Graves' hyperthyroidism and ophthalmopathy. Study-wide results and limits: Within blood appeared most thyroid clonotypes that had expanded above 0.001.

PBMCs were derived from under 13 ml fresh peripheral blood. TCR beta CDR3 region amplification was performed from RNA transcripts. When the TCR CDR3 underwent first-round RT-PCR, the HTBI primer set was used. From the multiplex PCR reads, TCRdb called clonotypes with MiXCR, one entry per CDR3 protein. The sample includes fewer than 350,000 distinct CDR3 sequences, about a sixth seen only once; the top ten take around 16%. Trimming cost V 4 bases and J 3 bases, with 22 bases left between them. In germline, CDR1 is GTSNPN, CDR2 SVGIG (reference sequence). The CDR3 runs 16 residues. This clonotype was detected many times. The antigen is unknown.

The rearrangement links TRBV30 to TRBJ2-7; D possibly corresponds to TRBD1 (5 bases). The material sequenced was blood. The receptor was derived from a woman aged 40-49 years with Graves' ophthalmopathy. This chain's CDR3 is CAWNQKSGFRIYEQYF. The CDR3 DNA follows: TGTGCCTGGAACCAGAAGTCAGGGTTTAGGATCTACGAGCAGTACTTC.